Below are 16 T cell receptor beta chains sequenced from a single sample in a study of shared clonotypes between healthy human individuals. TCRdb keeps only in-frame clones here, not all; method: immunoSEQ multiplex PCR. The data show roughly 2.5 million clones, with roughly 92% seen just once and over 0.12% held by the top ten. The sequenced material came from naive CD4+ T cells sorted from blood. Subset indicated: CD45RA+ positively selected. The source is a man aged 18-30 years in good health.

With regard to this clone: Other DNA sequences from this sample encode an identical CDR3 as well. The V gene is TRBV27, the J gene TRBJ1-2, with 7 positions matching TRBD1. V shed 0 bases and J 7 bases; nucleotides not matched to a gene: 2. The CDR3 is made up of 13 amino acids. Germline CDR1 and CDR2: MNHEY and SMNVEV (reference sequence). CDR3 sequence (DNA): TGTGCCAGCAGTTTATCAGGGGGCGGTGGCTACACCTTC. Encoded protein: CASSLSGGGGYTF.

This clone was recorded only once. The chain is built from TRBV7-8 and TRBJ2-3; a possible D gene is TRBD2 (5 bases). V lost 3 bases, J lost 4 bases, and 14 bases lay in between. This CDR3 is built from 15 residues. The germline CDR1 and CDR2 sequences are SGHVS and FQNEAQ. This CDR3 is CASSLRTVGADTQYF. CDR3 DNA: TGTGCCAGCAGCTTGCGGACTGTCGGCGCAGATACGCAGTATTTT.

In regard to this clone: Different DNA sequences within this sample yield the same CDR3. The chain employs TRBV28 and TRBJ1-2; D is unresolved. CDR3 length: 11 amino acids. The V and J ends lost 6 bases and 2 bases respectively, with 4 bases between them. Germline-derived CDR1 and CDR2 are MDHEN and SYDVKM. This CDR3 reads CASRVNYGYTF. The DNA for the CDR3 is TGTGCCAGCAGAGTAAACTATGGCTACACCTTC.

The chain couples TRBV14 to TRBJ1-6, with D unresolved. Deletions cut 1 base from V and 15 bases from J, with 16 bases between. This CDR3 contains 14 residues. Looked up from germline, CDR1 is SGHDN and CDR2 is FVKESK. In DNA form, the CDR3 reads TGTGCCAGCAGCCAAGCGTCCTCGCGGGGTCGCCTCCACTTT. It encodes CASSQASSRGRLHF.

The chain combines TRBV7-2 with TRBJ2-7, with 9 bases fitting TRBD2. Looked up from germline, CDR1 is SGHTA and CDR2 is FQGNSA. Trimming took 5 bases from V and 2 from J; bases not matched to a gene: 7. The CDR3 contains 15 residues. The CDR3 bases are TGTGCCAGCAGCGTGAGCGGGGGGATCCCCTACGAGCAGTACTTC. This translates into CASSVSGGIPYEQYF.

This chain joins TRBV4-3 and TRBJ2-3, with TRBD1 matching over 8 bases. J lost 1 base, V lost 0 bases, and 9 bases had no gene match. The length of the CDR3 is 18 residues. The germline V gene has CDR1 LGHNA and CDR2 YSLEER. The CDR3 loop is CASSQDWDRTTGTDTQYF. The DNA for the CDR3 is TGCGCCAGCAGCCAAGATTGGGACAGGACTACCGGCACAGATACGCAGTATTTT.

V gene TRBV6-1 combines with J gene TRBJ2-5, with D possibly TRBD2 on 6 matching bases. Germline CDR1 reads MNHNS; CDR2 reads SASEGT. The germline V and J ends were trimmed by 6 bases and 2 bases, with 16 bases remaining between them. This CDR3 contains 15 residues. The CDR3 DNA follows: TGTGCCAGCAGAGAGAGTTTTAGCGGACAAGAGACCCAGTACTTC. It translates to CASRESFSGQETQYF.

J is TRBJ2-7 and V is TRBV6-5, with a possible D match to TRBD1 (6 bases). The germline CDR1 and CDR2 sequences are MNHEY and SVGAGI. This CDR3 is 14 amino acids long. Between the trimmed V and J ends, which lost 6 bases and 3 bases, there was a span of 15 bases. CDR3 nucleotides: TGTGCCAGCAGCACCGTGGGACACGGCTACGAGCAGTACTTC. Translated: CASSTVGHGYEQYF.

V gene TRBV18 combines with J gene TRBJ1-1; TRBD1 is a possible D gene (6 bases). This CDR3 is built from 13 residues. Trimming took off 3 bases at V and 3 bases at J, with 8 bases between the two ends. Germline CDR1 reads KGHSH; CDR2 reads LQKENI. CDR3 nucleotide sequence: TGTGCCAGCTCACCGGGGGCTCACACTGAAGCTTTCTTT. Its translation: CASSPGAHTEAFF.

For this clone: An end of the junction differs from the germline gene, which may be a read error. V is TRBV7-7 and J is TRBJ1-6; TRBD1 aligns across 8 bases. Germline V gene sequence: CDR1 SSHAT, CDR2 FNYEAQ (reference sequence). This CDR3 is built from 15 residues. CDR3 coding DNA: TGTGCTAGCAGCCCCGGACAGGGACCCAATTCACCCCTCCACTTT. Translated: CASSPGQGPNSPLHF.

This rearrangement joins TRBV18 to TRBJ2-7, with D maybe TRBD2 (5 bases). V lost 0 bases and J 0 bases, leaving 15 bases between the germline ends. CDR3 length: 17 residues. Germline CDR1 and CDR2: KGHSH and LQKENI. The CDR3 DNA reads TGTGCCAGCTCACCACCGGTCGGCGGGCTGAGCTCCTACGAGCAGTACTTC. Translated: CASSPPVGGLSSYEQYF.

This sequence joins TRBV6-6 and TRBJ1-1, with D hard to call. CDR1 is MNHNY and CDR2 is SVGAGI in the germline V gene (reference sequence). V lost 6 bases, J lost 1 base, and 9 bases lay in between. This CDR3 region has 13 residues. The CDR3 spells CASRQTENTEAFF. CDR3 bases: TGTGCCAGCAGGCAAACAGAGAACACTGAAGCTTTCTTT.

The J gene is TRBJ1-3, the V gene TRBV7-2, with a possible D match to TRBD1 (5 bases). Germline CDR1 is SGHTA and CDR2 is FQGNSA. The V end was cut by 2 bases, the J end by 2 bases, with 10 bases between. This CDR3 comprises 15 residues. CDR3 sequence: CASSLRGVPGNTIYF. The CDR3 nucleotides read TGTGCCAGCAGCTTAAGGGGCGTACCTGGAAACACCATATATTTT. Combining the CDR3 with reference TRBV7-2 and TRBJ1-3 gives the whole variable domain GAGVSQSPSNKVTEKGKDVELRCDPISGHTALYWYRQSLGQGLEFLIYFQGNSAPDKSGLPSDRFSAERTGGSVSTLTIQRTQQEDSAVYLCASSLRGVPGNTIYFGEGSWLTVV.

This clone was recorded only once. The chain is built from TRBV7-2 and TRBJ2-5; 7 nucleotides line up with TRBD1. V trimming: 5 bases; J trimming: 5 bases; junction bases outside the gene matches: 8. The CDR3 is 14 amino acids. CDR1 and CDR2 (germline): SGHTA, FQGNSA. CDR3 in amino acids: CASSAYRGGETQYF. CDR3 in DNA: TGTGCCAGCAGCGCCTACAGGGGTGGGGAGACCCAGTACTTC.

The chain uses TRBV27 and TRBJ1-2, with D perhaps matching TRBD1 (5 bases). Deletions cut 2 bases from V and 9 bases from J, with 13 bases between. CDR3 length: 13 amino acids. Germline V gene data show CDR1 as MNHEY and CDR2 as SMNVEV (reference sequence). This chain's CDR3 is CASSLGTQSRYTF. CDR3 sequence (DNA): TGTGCCAGCAGTTTAGGGACTCAATCTCGCTACACCTTC.

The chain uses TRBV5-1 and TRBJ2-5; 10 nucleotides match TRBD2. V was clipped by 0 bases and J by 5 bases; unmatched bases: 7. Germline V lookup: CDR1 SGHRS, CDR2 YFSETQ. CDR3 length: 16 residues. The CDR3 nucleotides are TGCGCCAGCAGCTTGGCCGCTAGCGGGGGCGGGGAGACCCAGTACTTC. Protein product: CASSLAASGGGETQYF.